The rows below give T cell receptor beta chains drawn from one sample of a study of cytomegalovirus exposure and HLA in healthy donors. Only in-frame clones appear in the TCRdb table, and some are missing; sequencing was by immunoSEQ multiplex PCR. Of fewer than 140,000 clones listed, over 75% are singletons. Specimen: PBMCs. Receptors originate from a man aged 55 to 70 in good health and CMV-seronegative. Both conserved end residues are part of each CDR3. Fields, in order: V gene, J gene, D gene, CDR3 protein. D genes are given only for firm matches.

V: TRBV7-9
J: TRBJ1-1
D: -
CDR3: CASSFSGITEAFF

V: TRBV30
J: TRBJ2-1
D: -
CDR3: CAWRDSTGSASYNEQFF

V: TRBV14
J: TRBJ1-2
D: -
CDR3: CASSQGSRTVYGYTF

V: TRBV5-4
J: TRBJ2-2
D: -
CDR3: CASSPGGGTGKTGELFF

V: TRBV6-6
J: TRBJ2-1
D: -
CDR3: CASRIGLLVGDEQFF

V: TRBV5-6
J: TRBJ2-5
D: -
CDR3: CASSSPYQETQYF

V: TRBV9
J: TRBJ1-3
D: -
CDR3: CASSVEGHPILSGNTIYF

V: TRBV2
J: TRBJ1-6
D: TRBD1
CDR3: CASSSGQGRALHF

V: TRBV5-1
J: TRBJ1-2
D: TRBD1
CDR3: CASSLGQGFGYTF

V: TRBV6-5
J: TRBJ1-2
D: -
CDR3: CASSYNPVDGYTF

V: TRBV10-3
J: TRBJ1-5
D: -
CDR3: CAISEVRGLGNQPQHF

V: TRBV7-3
J: TRBJ2-1
D: TRBD2
CDR3: CASSLKRGSGIGEQFF

V: TRBV7-2
J: TRBJ1-2
D: -
CDR3: CASSLWVEVANYGYTF

V: TRBV5-1
J: TRBJ1-6
D: TRBD1
CDR3: CASSLTGGSPPLHF

V: TRBV4-3
J: -
D: TRBD2
CDR3: CASSQAPIGGAYEQYF

V: TRBV5-6
J: TRBJ1-6
D: TRBD1
CDR3: CASSQTGRYSPLHF

V: TRBV29-1
J: TRBJ1-1
D: TRBD1
CDR3: CSVSTGDTEAFF

V: TRBV11-2
J: TRBJ2-7
D: TRBD2
CDR3: CASSLGSGDFYEQYF

V: TRBV7-2
J: TRBJ1-6
D: TRBD1
CDR3: CASSSTGQLYSPLHF

V: TRBV10-3
J: TRBJ2-1
D: TRBD2
CDR3: CAISKTSGDNEQFF

V: TRBV30
J: TRBJ1-1
D: -
CDR3: CAWSETENTEAFF

V: TRBV18
J: TRBJ1-1
D: TRBD1
CDR3: CASSPLTGVNTEAFF

V: TRBV11-2
J: TRBJ2-3
D: TRBD2
CDR3: CASSSESGGRTDTQYF

V: TRBV5-6
J: TRBJ1-6
D: -
CDR3: CASSNYNSPLHF

V: TRBV19
J: TRBJ1-2
D: TRBD1
CDR3: CASSPGQGVLYGYTF

V: TRBV29-1
J: TRBJ2-5
D: -
CDR3: CSVTPRGSQETQYF

V: TRBV5-1
J: TRBJ2-3
D: TRBD1
CDR3: CATQFVPVGQGAGTDTQYF

V: TRBV4-2
J: TRBJ2-7
D: -
CDR3: CASSQEQTKGHSSSYEQYF

V: TRBV4-3
J: TRBJ2-5
D: TRBD2
CDR3: CASSQVAGTSGGETQYF

V: TRBV19
J: TRBJ2-5
D: -
CDR3: CASRTTRDQETQYF

V: TRBV7-9
J: TRBJ2-2
D: -
CDR3: CASSLAGGQPANTGELFF

V: TRBV2
J: TRBJ1-6
D: -
CDR3: CASSKGEGRSSPLHF

V: TRBV5-6
J: TRBJ1-2
D: -
CDR3: CASSLKGGPSDYGYTF

V: TRBV2
J: TRBJ1-1
D: -
CDR3: CASVGSYTEAFF

V: TRBV4-2
J: TRBJ2-2
D: -
CDR3: CASSQGTATNTGELFF

V: TRBV19
J: TRBJ1-5
D: -
CDR3: CASSIAGRVYNQPQHF

V: TRBV2
J: TRBJ1-2
D: TRBD1
CDR3: CASRYETGRSYGYTF

V: TRBV5-4
J: TRBJ2-5
D: -
CDR3: CASLDQGGQETQYF

V: TRBV5-1
J: TRBJ1-2
D: -
CDR3: CASSLAGGGAGYGYTF

V: TRBV7-3
J: TRBJ2-1
D: TRBD2
CDR3: CASSHLAGGNNEQFF

V: TRBV19
J: TRBJ1-5
D: TRBD1
CDR3: CASSTRTGPLKNQPQHF

V: TRBV14
J: TRBJ1-6
D: -
CDR3: CASSQMEGNSPLHF

V: TRBV7-8
J: TRBJ1-5
D: -
CDR3: CASSRLMAGYSNQPQHF

V: TRBV6-1
J: TRBJ1-5
D: -
CDR3: CASSEADGGAGQPQHF

V: TRBV5-1
J: TRBJ1-2
D: -
CDR3: CASSLGGEWILGGYTF

V: TRBV11-3
J: TRBJ2-2
D: TRBD1
CDR3: CASSPGQAWTGELFF

V: TRBV7-8
J: TRBJ1-5
D: -
CDR3: CASSFSRTVSNQPQHF

V: TRBV19
J: TRBJ2-3
D: -
CDR3: CASSFSSSDTQYF

V: TRBV4-1
J: TRBJ1-1
D: TRBD1
CDR3: CASSQIRTGRNTEAFF